This note documents a single T cell receptor (beta chain) sequence. The sample belongs to a study of blood T cell repertoires in COVID-19. Per germline, CDR1 LNHDA and CDR2 SQIVND (reference sequence). After removal of 2 bases from V and 4 bases from J, the junction contained 7 bases not matched to a gene. The CDR3 has 16 residues. Profiling relied on immunoSEQ multiplex PCR, and the TCRdb table lists in-frame clones only, not all of them. The sample lists roughly 77,000 clones, roughly 78% occurring once. This TCR derives from a woman in her seventies with acute or convalescent COVID-19. V usage is TRBV19 and J usage is TRBJ1-1; 10 nucleotides agree with TRBD1. Input material: peripheral blood. Here the CDR3 reads CASSIMGTGEGTEAFF. In nucleotides, the CDR3 is TGTGCCAGTAGTATAATGGGGACAGGGGAGGGCACTGAAGCTTTCTTT.